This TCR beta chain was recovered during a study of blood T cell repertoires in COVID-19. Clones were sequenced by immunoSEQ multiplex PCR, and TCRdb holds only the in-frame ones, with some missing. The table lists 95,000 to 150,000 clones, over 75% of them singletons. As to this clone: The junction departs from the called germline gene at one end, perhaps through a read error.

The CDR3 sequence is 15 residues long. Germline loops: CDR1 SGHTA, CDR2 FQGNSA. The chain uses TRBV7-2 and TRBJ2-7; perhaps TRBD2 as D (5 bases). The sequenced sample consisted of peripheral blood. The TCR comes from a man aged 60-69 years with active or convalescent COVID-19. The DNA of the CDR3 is TGTGCCAGCAGCCTAGCACTCACACTAGGCATCGAGCAGTACTTC. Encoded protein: CASSLALTLGIEQYF.